This T cell receptor (beta chain) was documented in a study of cytomegalovirus exposure and HLA in healthy donors. The V and J ends lost 5 bases and 1 base respectively, with 9 bases between them. CDR3 length: 14 amino acids. Looked up from germline, CDR1 is SGDLS and CDR2 is YYNGEE. A multiplex PCR was run with 60 Vbeta primers and 13 Jbeta primers. Using immunoSEQ multiplex PCR, the repertoire was profiled, and TCRdb retains in-frame clones only, with some absent. Of hundreds of thousands of clones listed, almost 80% are singletons. General study findings and limits: The authors enumerated under 200 TCR beta chains as linked to cytomegalovirus. The authors considered a cluster of highly shared sequence variants likely to be a sequencing artifact. The study dropped some indistinguishable V segments, TRBV6-2 and TRBV6-3 among them.

As for this clone: The antigen is undetermined.

The chain has TRBV9 and TRBJ2-2; weak D call: TRBD2 (5 bases). This clonotype was sampled from a male donor in good health and CMV-seronegative. Material: PBMCs. CDR3 sequence (DNA): TGTGCCAGCAGGGGCGAGGGGAACACCGGGGAGCTGTTTTTT. It yields the protein CASRGEGNTGELFF.